Listed below are T cell receptor beta chains from one sample, sequenced in a study of blood T cells in healthy people across ages. TCRdb processed the 5' RACE reads anew with MiXCR; each CDR3 protein has one entry. The repertoire holds around 800,000 distinct CDR3 sequences, with under 30% as singletons. These data also featured in a second study, about T cells of mothers and their children.

The specimen sequenced was blood. These receptors were taken from a boy between 5 and 17 years old in good health. CDR3s include the opening cysteine and the closing phenylalanine or tryptophan. D genes are given only for firm matches. Not every row has a clone size; where given, it reads once, few, many or a size class.

>TRBD1|few|TRBJ1-3|TRBV10-3
CATGTGPLSGNTIYF
TGTGCCACCGGGACAGGCCCTCTCTCTGGAAACACCATATATTTT
>TRBD2|many|TRBJ2-7|TRBV11-2
CASSRRLAGGGPHEQYF
TGTGCCAGCAGCCGGCGACTAGCGGGGGGCGGTCCCCACGAGCAGTACTTC
>-|-|TRBJ2-4|TRBV19
CASSTGVGEAAKNIQYF
TGTGCCAGTAGTACTGGGGTAGGCGAGGCCGCCAAAAACATTCAGTACTTC
>-|-|TRBJ1-3|TRBV11-2
CASSPQASGNTIYF
TGTGCCAGCAGCCCCCAGGCCTCTGGAAACACCATATATTTT
>-|few|TRBJ1-2|TRBV3-1
CASSQVPGQGYTF
TGTGCCAGCAGCCAGGTGCCCGGGCAGGGCTACACCTTC
>-|-|TRBJ2-7|TRBV3-1
CASSQVDGIEQYF
TGTGCCAGCAGCCAAGTAGATGGCATCGAGCAGTACTTC
>-|-|TRBJ2-3|TRBV7-9
CASSLVGSYSTDTQYF
TGTGCCAGCAGCTTAGTTGGCTCCTATAGCACAGATACGCAGTATTTT
>TRBD2|many|TRBJ2-3|TRBV12-3/TRBV12-4
CASSSRGGSTDTQYF
TGTGCCAGCAGCTCACGGGGGGGTAGCACAGATACGCAGTATTTT
>-|-|TRBJ1-6|TRBV20-1
CSARSPGRQVSPLHF
TGCAGTGCTAGATCCCCGGGACGCCAGGTCTCACCCCTCCACTTT
>-|-|TRBJ1-2|TRBV4-2
CASSQDTFTGVYGYTF
TGTGCCAGCAGCCAAGATACCTTTACCGGGGTATATGGCTACACCTTC
>-|few|TRBJ2-7|TRBV5-1
CASRVPGSSYEQYF
TGCGCCAGCAGGGTGCCGGGGTCCTCCTACGAGCAGTACTTC
>-|-|TRBJ2-7|TRBV7-2
CASSLLGLYEQYF
TGTGCCAGCAGCTTACTGGGTCTCTACGAGCAGTACTTC
>-|few|TRBJ1-4|TRBV7-2
CATSALWKSGEKLFF
TGTGCCACCTCAGCTTTATGGAAAAGCGGCGAAAAACTGTTTTTT
>-|few|TRBJ2-1|TRBV20-1
CSARDPSAAQFF
TGCAGTGCTAGAGATCCTTCGGCTGCGCAGTTCTTC
>-|-|TRBJ2-5|TRBV7-9
CASNFFGGQETQYF
TGTGCCAGCAACTTTTTTGGCGGCCAAGAGACCCAGTACTTC
>-|-|TRBJ2-5|TRBV7-8
CASSGGGTFQETQYF
TGTGCCAGCAGCGGGGGGGGCACCTTCCAAGAGACCCAGTACTTC
>-|-|TRBJ1-2|TRBV10-2
CASSENWDYHF
TGCGCCAGCAGTGAGAATTGGGATTACCACTTC
>-|-|TRBJ1-2|TRBV29-1
CSVGDIGGYTF
TGCAGCGTTGGGGACATAGGAGGCTACACCTTC
>TRBD1|-|TRBJ1-2|TRBV12-3/TRBV12-4
CASSPQTTGVYSGYTF
TGTGCCAGCAGTCCCCAAACGACAGGGGTTTACAGTGGCTACACCTTC
>TRBD2|-|TRBJ2-1|TRBV6-5
CASSYSLAGGTYEQFF
TGTGCCAGCAGTTACTCCCTAGCGGGGGGCACGTATGAGCAGTTCTTC
>-|few|TRBJ2-4|TRBV6-1
CASSEAALAKNIRYF
TGTGCCAGCAGTGAAGCTGCCTTAGCCAAAAACATTCGGTACTTC
>TRBD2|few|TRBJ2-2|TRBV5-1
CASTVSGGTTGELFF
TGCGCCAGCACGGTCAGCGGGGGCACCACCGGGGAGCTGTTTTTT
>TRBD2|once|TRBJ2-4|TRBV20-1
CSARDQASGNIQYF
TGCAGTGCTAGAGATCAGGCTAGCGGCAACATTCAGTACTTC
>-|-|TRBJ1-5|TRBV12-3/TRBV12-4
CASSFEQRGPQHF
TGTGCCAGCAGTTTCGAGCAGCGGGGGCCCCAGCATTTT
>TRBD1|few|TRBJ1-4|TRBV6-1
CASTRTGRMWRGEKLFF
TGTGCCAGCACCCGGACAGGGAGGATGTGGAGAGGAGAAAAACTGTTTTTT
>-|few|TRBJ1-2|TRBV6-1
CASSERGRDYGYTF
TGTGCCAGCAGTGAACGGGGTAGGGACTATGGCTACACCTTC
>-|few|TRBJ1-3|TRBV10-3
CAIRIGPAENTIYF
TGTGCCATCAGGATCGGGCCTGCCGAAAACACCATATATTTT
>-|-|TRBJ1-4|TRBV12-3/TRBV12-4
CASSLTQGSEKLFF
TGTGCCAGCAGTTTAACACAGGGCTCTGAAAAACTGTTTTTT
>-|few|TRBJ2-1|TRBV20-1
CSALLGVRSYNEQFF
TGCAGTGCTCTACTGGGGGTGAGATCCTACAATGAGCAGTTCTTC
>-|-|TRBJ1-4|TRBV5-1
CASSSPDEKLVF
TGCGCCAGCAGCTCCCCTGATGAAAAACTGGTTTTT
>TRBD1|few|TRBJ1-1|TRBV7-3
CASSLTPRGRDTEAFF
TGTGCCAGCAGCTTAACCCCCAGGGGGCGGGACACTGAAGCTTTCTTT
>-|-|TRBJ2-7|TRBV29-1
CSVVRQGLEQYF
TGCAGCGTTGTCCGACAGGGACTGGAGCAGTACTTC
>-|few|TRBJ1-4|TRBV7-9
CASSLARDTEEKLFF
TGTGCCAGCAGCTTAGCGCGGGACACTGAGGAAAAACTGTTTTTT
>-|few|TRBJ1-2|TRBV6-5
CASSPNLGRPEDTF
TGTGCCAGCAGTCCCAATCTGGGACGGCCTGAGGACACCTTC
>-|few|TRBJ2-7|TRBV18
CASSLVPLTGTSSYEQYF
TGTGCCAGCTCCCTCGTCCCCCTTACAGGAACTAGCTCCTACGAGCAGTACTTC
>TRBD2|-|TRBJ2-3|TRBV2
CASGAGQRDTQYF
TGTGCCAGCGGAGCGGGGCAGAGGGATACGCAGTATTTT
>TRBD2|-|TRBJ2-5|TRBV4-1
CASSQDPAGGDRETQYF
TGCGCCAGCAGCCAAGATCCCGCGGGGGGGGATAGAGAGACCCAGTACTTC
>-|-|TRBJ1-2|TRBV6-1
CASSRDRPFSGYTF
TGTGCCAGCAGCCGCGACAGGCCCTTCTCGGGCTACACCTTC
>-|-|TRBJ1-1|TRBV10-3
CANPGRINTEAFF
TGTGCCAACCCGGGACGGATAAACACTGAAGCTTTCTTT
>-|few|TRBJ1-4|TRBV5-1
CASSLGQQATNEKLFF
TGCGCCAGCAGCCTCGGACAGCAAGCAACTAATGAAAAACTGTTTTTT
>-|-|TRBJ1-1|TRBV2
CASRTGANTEAFF
TGTGCCAGCAGGACGGGGGCGAACACTGAAGCTTTCTTT
>TRBD2|few|TRBJ2-7|TRBV4-2
CASSQDNWGRGLGEQYF
TGTGCCAGCAGCCAAGATAACTGGGGGCGGGGACTAGGCGAGCAGTACTTC
>-|few|TRBJ2-1|TRBV4-2
CASSQGPQGNFNEQFF
TGTGCCAGCAGCCAAGGGCCACAGGGCAACTTCAATGAGCAGTTCTTC
>TRBD1|few|TRBJ2-7|TRBV5-1
CASSLRGGSGDEQYF
TGCGCCAGCAGCTTGAGAGGGGGCAGTGGGGACGAGCAGTACTTC
>-|-|TRBJ2-5|TRBV19
CASSPTTAPSGTQYF
TGTGCCAGTAGCCCGACTACTGCCCCTTCAGGGACCCAGTACTTC
>-|-|TRBJ2-7|TRBV11-2
CASSTGREQYF
TGTGCCAGCAGCACGGGGAGGGAGCAGTACTTC
>TRBD1|-|TRBJ2-7|TRBV28
CASSLTAGGRNEQYF
TGTGCCAGCAGTTTAACGGCAGGGGGCCGGAACGAGCAGTACTTC
>-|few|TRBJ2-5|TRBV12-3/TRBV12-4
CASSLGTRETQYF
TGTGCCAGCAGTTTAGGGACACGGGAGACCCAGTACTTC